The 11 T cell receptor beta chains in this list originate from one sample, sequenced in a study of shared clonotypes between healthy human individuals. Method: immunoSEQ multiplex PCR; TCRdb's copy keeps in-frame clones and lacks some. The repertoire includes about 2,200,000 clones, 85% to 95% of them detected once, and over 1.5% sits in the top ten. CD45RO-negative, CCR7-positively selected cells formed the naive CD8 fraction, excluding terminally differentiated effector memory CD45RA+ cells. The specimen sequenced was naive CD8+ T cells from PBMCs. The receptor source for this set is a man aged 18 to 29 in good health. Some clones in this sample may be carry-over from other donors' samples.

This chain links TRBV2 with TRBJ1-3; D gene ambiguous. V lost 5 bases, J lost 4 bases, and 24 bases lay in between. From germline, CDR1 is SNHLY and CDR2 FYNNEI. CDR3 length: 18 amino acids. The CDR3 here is CASSRPPVALGIGNTIYF. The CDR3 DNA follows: TGTGCCAGCAGTCGACCGCCGGTGGCCTTAGGTATCGGAAACACCATATATTTT.

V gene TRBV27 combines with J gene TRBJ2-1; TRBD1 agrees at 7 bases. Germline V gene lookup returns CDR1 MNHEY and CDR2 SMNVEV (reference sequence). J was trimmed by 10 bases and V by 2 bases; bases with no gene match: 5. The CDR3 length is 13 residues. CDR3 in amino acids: CASSLDRAAEQFF. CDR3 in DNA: TGTGCCAGCAGTTTAGACAGGGCGGCCGAGCAGTTCTTC.

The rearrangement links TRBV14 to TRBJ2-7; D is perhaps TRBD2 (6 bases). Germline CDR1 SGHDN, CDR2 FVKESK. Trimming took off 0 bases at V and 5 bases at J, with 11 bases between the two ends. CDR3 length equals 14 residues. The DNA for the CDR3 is TGTGCCAGCAGCCAAGAAGGTCCGGGGGACGAGCAGTACTTC. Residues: CASSQEGPGDEQYF.

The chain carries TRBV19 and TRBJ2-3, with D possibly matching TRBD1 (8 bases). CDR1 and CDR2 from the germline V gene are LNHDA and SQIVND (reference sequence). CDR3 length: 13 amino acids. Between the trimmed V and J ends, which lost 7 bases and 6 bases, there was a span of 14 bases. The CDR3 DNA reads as TGTGCCAGTACCGACAGGGGAGGGGATACGCAGTATTTT. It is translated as CASTDRGGDTQYF.

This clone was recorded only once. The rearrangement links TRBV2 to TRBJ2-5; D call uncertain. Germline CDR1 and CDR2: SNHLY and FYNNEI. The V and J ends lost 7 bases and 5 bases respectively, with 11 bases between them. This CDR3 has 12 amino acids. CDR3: CASIKGGETQYF. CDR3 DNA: TGTGCCAGCATAAAGGGTGGGGAGACCCAGTACTTC.

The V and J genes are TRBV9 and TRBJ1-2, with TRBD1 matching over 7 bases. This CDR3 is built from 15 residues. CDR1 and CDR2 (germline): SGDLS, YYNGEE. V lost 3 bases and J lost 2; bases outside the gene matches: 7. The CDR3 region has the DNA TGTGCCAGCAGCGCTCGGACAGGCCAAAACTATGGCTACACCTTC. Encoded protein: CASSARTGQNYGYTF.

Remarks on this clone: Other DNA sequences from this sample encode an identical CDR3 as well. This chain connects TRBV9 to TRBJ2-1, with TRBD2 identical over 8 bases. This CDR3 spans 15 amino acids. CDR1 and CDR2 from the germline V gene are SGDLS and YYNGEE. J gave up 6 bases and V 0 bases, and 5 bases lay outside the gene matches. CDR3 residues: CASSVAGTSGNEQFF. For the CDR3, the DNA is TGTGCCAGCAGCGTAGCCGGGACTAGTGGCAATGAGCAGTTCTTC. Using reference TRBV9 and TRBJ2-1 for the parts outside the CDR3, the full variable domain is DSGVTQTPKHLITATGQRVTLRCSPRSGDLSVYWYQQSLDQGLQFLIQYYNGEERAKGNILERFSAQQFPDLHSELNLSSLELGDSALYFCASSVAGTSGNEQFFGPGTRLTVL.

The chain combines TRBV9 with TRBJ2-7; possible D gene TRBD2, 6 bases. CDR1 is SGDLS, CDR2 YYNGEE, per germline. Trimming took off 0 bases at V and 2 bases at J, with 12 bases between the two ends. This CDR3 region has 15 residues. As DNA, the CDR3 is TGTGCCAGCAGCGTAGCGGGAGAGGTCCCCTACGAGCAGTACTTC. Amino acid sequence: CASSVAGEVPYEQYF.

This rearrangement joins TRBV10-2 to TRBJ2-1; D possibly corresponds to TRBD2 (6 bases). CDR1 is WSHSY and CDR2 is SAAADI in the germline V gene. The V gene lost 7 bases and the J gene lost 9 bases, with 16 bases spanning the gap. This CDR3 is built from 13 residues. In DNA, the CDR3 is TGCGCCAGCAAGACGGGAGCGGATGGTGAGCAGTTCTTC. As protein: CASKTGADGEQFF.

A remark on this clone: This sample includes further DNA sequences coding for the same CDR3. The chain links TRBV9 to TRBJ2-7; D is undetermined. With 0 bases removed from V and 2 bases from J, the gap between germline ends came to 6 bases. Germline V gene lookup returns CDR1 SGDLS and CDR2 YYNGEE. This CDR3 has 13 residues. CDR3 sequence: CASSVGPTYEQYF. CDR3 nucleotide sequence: TGTGCCAGCAGCGTAGGGCCCACCTACGAGCAGTACTTC.

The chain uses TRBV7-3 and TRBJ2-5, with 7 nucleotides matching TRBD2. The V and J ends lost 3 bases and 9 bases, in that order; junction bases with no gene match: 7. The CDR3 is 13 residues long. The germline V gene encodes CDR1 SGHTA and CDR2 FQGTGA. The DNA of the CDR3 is TGTGCCAGCAGCTTGGCCGGGGAGGGCCCCCAGTACTTC. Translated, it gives CASSLAGEGPQYF. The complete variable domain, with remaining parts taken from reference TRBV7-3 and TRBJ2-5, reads GAGVSQTPSNKVTEKGKYVELRCDPISGHTALYWYRQSLGQGPEFLIYFQGTGAADDSGLPNDRFFAVRPEGSVSTLKIQRTERGDSAVYLCASSLAGEGPQYFGPGTRLLVL.